The 22 T cell receptor beta chains below come from one sample, sequenced in a study of blood T cell repertoires in COVID-19. Some clones are missing from TCRdb's copy, which holds only in-frame ones; the method was immunoSEQ multiplex PCR. The table lists under 300,000 clones, about 87% of them singletons. Sequencing was done on a sample of peripheral blood. The receptors stem from a woman in her thirties or forties with acute or convalescent COVID-19.

The chain joins TRBV11-2 to TRBJ1-2; no firm D call. Trimming cost V 0 bases and J 3 bases, with 8 bases left between them. The CDR3 is 14 residues long. Per germline, CDR1 SGHAT and CDR2 FQNNGV. CDR3 in amino acids: CASSLEADYYGYTF. The CDR3 bases are TGTGCCAGCAGCTTAGAAGCGGACTACTATGGCTACACCTTC.

The rearrangement joins TRBV23-1 to TRBJ2-1; no reliable D call. TRBV23-1 is given ORF status, its function remaining uncertain. V lost 4 bases and J 0 bases, leaving 13 bases between the germline ends. The CDR3 has 16 residues. Written as DNA, the CDR3 is TGCGCCAGCAGTCTAATAAGTTCCAGCTCCTACAATGAGCAGTTCTTC. Encoded protein: CASSLISSSSYNEQFF.

V gene TRBV7-2 combines with J gene TRBJ2-5, with TRBD2 identical over 16 bases. J was trimmed by 4 bases and V by 5 bases; bases with no gene match: 7. In germline, CDR1 is SGHTA, CDR2 FQGNSA. The CDR3 contains 17 residues. The CDR3 is CASSPGTSGGALETQYF. CDR3 nucleotide sequence: TGTGCCAGCAGCCCAGGGACTAGCGGGGGGGCCTTAGAGACCCAGTACTTC.

V and J are TRBV6-5 and TRBJ1-6; unclear D gene. This CDR3 has 15 amino acids. Trimming took off 1 base at V and 5 bases at J, with 9 bases between the two ends. CDR1 and CDR2 from the germline V gene are MNHEY and SVGAGI. For the CDR3, the DNA is TGTGCCAGCAGTTACTTTACGGGAGATAATTCACCCCTCCACTTT. Residues: CASSYFTGDNSPLHF.

This chain joins TRBV10-2 and TRBJ2-3; D remains unclear. The germline V and J ends were trimmed by 8 bases and 3 bases, with 6 bases remaining between them. The CDR3 loop spans 11 amino acids. From germline, CDR1 is WSHSY and CDR2 SAAADI. The CDR3 DNA reads TGCGCCAGCCAGGCGACAGATACGCAGTATTTT. This encodes CASQATDTQYF.

The V and J genes are TRBV10-3 and TRBJ1-2, with D maybe TRBD1 (5 bases). The CDR3 consists of 13 residues. Trimming left V 6 bases short and J 6 bases short, with 14 bases between. CDR1 is ENHRY, CDR2 SYGVKD, per germline. The CDR3 sequence is CAISLRRGDGYTF. CDR3 nucleotide sequence: TGTGCCATCAGCTTAAGGAGGGGCGATGGCTACACCTTC.

V gene TRBV18 combines with J gene TRBJ2-5, with D tentatively TRBD1 (6 bases). The V end lost 2 bases, the J end lost 0 bases, and 16 bases lay between the germline ends. The germline gives CDR1 KGHSH, CDR2 LQKENI. This CDR3 is built from 17 residues. CDR3 residues: CASSPFYGGQYQETQYF. Written as DNA, the CDR3 is TGTGCCAGCTCACCATTTTATGGGGGCCAATACCAAGAGACCCAGTACTTC.

This chain connects TRBV19 to TRBJ1-6; 10 bases are shared with TRBD1. The J segment lost 7 bases and the V segment lost 6 bases, leaving 6 bases of the junction unmatched. The CDR3 sequence is 15 residues long. Germline CDR1 and CDR2: LNHDA and SQIVND (reference sequence). The DNA of the CDR3 is TGTGCCAGTAGCCCCGCGGGACAGGGGAATTCACCCCTCCACTTT. It is translated as CASSPAGQGNSPLHF.

This clone has a single count. The chain uses TRBV7-2 and TRBJ2-3, with 9 nucleotides matching TRBD1. This CDR3 contains 14 residues. V dropped 6 bases and J dropped 3; count of bases not matched to a gene: 4. Looked up from germline, CDR1 is SGHTA and CDR2 is FQGNSA. The CDR3 is CASRDRGGTDTQYF. The DNA for the CDR3 is TGTGCCAGCAGGGACAGGGGTGGGACAGATACGCAGTATTTT.

CDR3 in DNA: TGTGCCAGCAGCGTAGCGGGGACAACTAACTATGGCTACACCTTC. Amino acid sequence: CASSVAGTTNYGYTF. The chain carries TRBV9 and TRBJ1-2; weak D call: TRBD1 (6 bases). V shed 0 bases and J shed 0 bases, with 9 bases lying between them. The CDR3 sequence is 15 residues long. The germline V gene encodes CDR1 SGDLS and CDR2 YYNGEE.

The rearrangement uses TRBV10-2 and TRBJ1-6; TRBD1 agrees at 10 bases. There are 15 residues in the CDR3. The V segment lost 4 bases and the J segment 7 bases; nucleotides outside the gene matches: 4. The V gene's germline CDR1 is WSHSY and CDR2 SAAADI. For the CDR3, the DNA is TGCGCCAGCAGTGTTCGGGACAGGGGCAATTCACCCCTCCACTTT. Translation gives CASSVRDRGNSPLHF.

The chain is built from TRBV7-6 and TRBJ2-1; TRBD1 aligns across 9 bases. Germline lookup yields CDR1 SGHVS and CDR2 FNYEAQ. There are 16 residues in the CDR3. The V gene end was trimmed by 5 bases and the J gene end by 0 bases; junction bases not matched to a gene: 5. This CDR3 is CASSATGGASYNEQFF. The CDR3 bases are TGTGCCAGCAGCGCAACAGGGGGCGCCTCCTACAATGAGCAGTTCTTC.

This clone occurred once. The chain carries TRBV10-3 and TRBJ1-1; D is possibly TRBD1 (6 bases). Looked up from germline, CDR1 is ENHRY and CDR2 is SYGVKD. The CDR3 runs to 14 residues. Between the trimmed V and J ends, which lost 6 bases and 4 bases, there was a span of 15 bases. CDR3 protein: CAIRARTDSTEAFF. In nucleotides, the CDR3 is TGTGCCATCAGGGCGCGGACAGATTCCACTGAAGCTTTCTTT.

This chain links TRBV27 with TRBJ2-3; 8 bases fit TRBD2. From germline, CDR1 is MNHEY and CDR2 SMNVEV (reference sequence). The CDR3 consists of 18 residues. Trimming took 10 bases from V and 2 from J; bases not matched to a gene: 20. The CDR3 is CATRYTSGNFIYTDTQYF. The DNA of the CDR3 is TGTGCCACCAGATATACTAGCGGAAATTTCATTTACACAGATACGCAGTATTTT.

V gene TRBV7-3 combines with J gene TRBJ1-2, with 11 bases that match TRBD1. Germline CDR1 is SGHTA and CDR2 is FQGTGA. The CDR3 has 14 amino acids. V dropped 4 bases and J dropped 13; count of bases not matched to a gene: 11. Here the CDR3 reads CASSSGQGARSLTF. The CDR3 DNA sequence: TGTGCCAGCAGCTCCGGACAGGGGGCGCGATCTCTCACCTTC.

This chain joins TRBV5-1 and TRBJ1-3; D may be TRBD1 (5 bases). The CDR3 has 15 residues. CDR1 SGHRS and CDR2 YFSETQ come from the germline V gene. Trimming removed 6 bases from V and 0 bases from J, with 13 bases in between. CDR3: CASTGDSASGNTIYF. The CDR3 DNA reads as TGCGCCAGCACGGGCGACAGCGCCTCTGGAAACACCATATATTTT. Together with reference TRBV5-1 and TRBJ1-3, the CDR3 gives the full variable domain: KAGVTQTPRYLIKTRGQQVTLSCSPISGHRSVSWYQQTPGQGLQFLFEYFSETQRNKGNFPGRFSGRQFSNSRSEMNVSTLELGDSALYLCASTGDSASGNTIYFGEGSWLTVV.

This clone is a singleton in its sample. The identical CDR3 is also encoded by other nucleotide sequences in the sample. This rearrangement joins TRBV30 to TRBJ1-2; TRBD1 is a possible D gene (5 bases). The CDR3 extends over 12 amino acids. The germline V and J ends were trimmed by 1 base and 5 bases, with 8 bases remaining between them. Looked up from germline, CDR1 is GTSNPN and CDR2 is SVGIG (reference sequence). CDR3 bases: TGTGCCTGGAGTGGGGGGGGATATGGCTACACCTTC. Protein: CAWSGGGYGYTF.

This chain connects TRBV19 to TRBJ1-6, with TRBD1 identical over 10 bases. The CDR3 runs 17 residues. In germline, CDR1 is LNHDA, CDR2 SQIVND (reference sequence). V lost 8 bases to trimming and J lost 7 bases; unmatched junction nucleotides: 14. The CDR3 DNA reads as TGTGCCAGTTCGTGGTTGGGTGGGGACAGGGGAAATTCACCCCTCCACTTT. Encoded protein: CASSWLGGDRGNSPLHF.

The V gene is TRBV27, the J gene TRBJ1-5; D call uncertain. The CDR3 contains 15 residues. Germline V lookup: CDR1 MNHEY, CDR2 SMNVEV (reference sequence). The germline V and J ends were trimmed by 0 bases and 0 bases, with 6 bases remaining between them. CDR3 sequence: CASSLSILSNQPQHF. The CDR3 DNA is TGTGCCAGCAGTTTATCAATCCTTAGCAATCAGCCCCAGCATTTT.

The chain uses TRBV25-1 and TRBJ2-3; TRBD1 agrees at 7 bases. The CDR3 has 16 amino acids. Germline V gives CDR1 MGHDK, CDR2 SYGVNS. The J segment lost 0 bases and the V segment lost 6 bases, leaving 9 bases of the junction unmatched. DNA of the CDR3: TGTGCCAGCAGGAGGAGAGGGGGCTCGAGCACAGATACGCAGTATTTT. This gives the protein CASRRRGGSSTDTQYF.

This rearrangement joins TRBV5-1 to TRBJ2-1, with D possibly matching TRBD1 (5 bases). The germline V and J ends were trimmed by 1 base and 8 bases, with 16 bases remaining between them. This CDR3 contains 15 residues. Germline V lookup: CDR1 SGHRS, CDR2 YFSETQ. CDR3 DNA: TGCGCCAGCAGCTTGTGGTTAGCAAGGGGCGATGAGCAGTTCTTC. It encodes CASSLWLARGDEQFF.

The rearrangement uses TRBV6-5 and TRBJ1-2; 9 nucleotides agree with TRBD1. V gave up 5 bases and J gave up 0 bases; unmatched junction bases: 4. Germline V gene sequence: CDR1 MNHEY, CDR2 SVGAGI. The CDR3 runs 15 residues. The CDR3 reads CASSPGTGTNYGYTF. CDR3 coding DNA: TGTGCCAGCAGTCCTGGGACAGGGACTAACTATGGCTACACCTTC.